This T cell receptor (beta chain) is drawn from a study of spatial heterogeneity in lung cancer (dated by TCRdb to about 2019). With regard to the full study: More beta-chain than alpha-chain transcripts were consistently detected, likely reflecting higher beta-chain transcript abundance. In the raw uncorrected reads, each unique combination of TCR and UMI appeared more than ten times on average. At surgery, 220 tumor regions, around 68 matched nontumor lung samples and 56 PBMC samples were TCR-sequenced for both alpha and beta chains. The study quantitatively compared TCR alpha and beta repertoires across multiple tumor regions, matched nontumor lung and blood in non-small cell lung cancer. Nonsynonymous mutation counts, determined by whole-exome sequencing of tumor tissue, were related to features of the TCR repertoire. TCR transcript counts in tumor regions correlated strongly with a T cell transcriptional module score from matched bulk RNA-seq.

The table lists this clonotype with many counts. The antigen it binds to is not known. Base qualities were left out, and no much larger clone turns up one base away. V gives up 3 bases and J gives up 4 bases, and the segment between their germline ends measures 3 bases. Including the terminal cysteine and phenylalanine, the CDR3 comprises 11 residues. Only the CDR3 region is kept as DNA, spanning 33 bases read in frame from base 1. CDR1 and CDR2 are drawn from the germline V gene (reference sequence): DFQATT, SNEGSKA. What the research found in general, with its limitations: Confirming at a functional level the hypothesis that regional TCRs recognize regional mutations was considered to require additional single-cell paired TCR alpha and beta sequencing. TCR-seq coverage of tumor T cells was estimated to be only approximately 7% for alpha chains and about 13% for beta chains. The number of expanded intratumoral alpha and beta TCRs correlated with the tumor nonsynonymous mutation count. Counts of ubiquitous and regional expanded TCRs correlated with counts of ubiquitous and regional nonsynonymous mutations, respectively.

According to the study, the label for this sample's time point signals: sample taken at primary tumor resection. Donors were some 78 patients with early-stage, untreated non-small cell lung cancer from the lung TRACERx cohort. Whole RNA extracted from tumor and nontumor lung tissue, or from cryopreserved PBMC samples, was used for TCR sequencing without cell sorting. Only patients for whom sufficient RNA was available from at least two tumor regions were selected for TCR sequencing. Tumor and adjacent nontumor lung specimens were reviewed by a lung pathologist before selection. Receptor amplification or capture employed 5' RACE. Sequenced using a NextSeq 500. To allow correction of PCR and sequencing errors, the TCR library protocol tagged every TCR cDNA molecule with a unique molecular identifier. The paper's processing steps were these. Decombinator tools were used for TCR identification, UMI-based error correction and CDR3 extraction. Expanded TCRs were defined as those above a frequency of 2 per 1,000, corresponding to the top 1% of the tumor frequency distribution. Expanded tumor TCRs were classed as regional if statistically deemed absent (corrected P<0.05) from at least one tumor region, otherwise ubiquitous. Renyi diversity was computed with the R vegan package after each repertoire had been subsampled 100 times to 5,000 TCRs. CDR3 similarity networks were constructed using string-kernel similarity of amino acid triplets, with links drawn between CDR3s whose pairwise similarity was above 0.82. TCRdb took the public reads, trimmed them with fastp at Q25, ran MiXCR for clone calling and kept in-frame beta chains. Merged by CDR3 protein, the rows form single entries marked with the most common genes and DNA. The V and J calls here are based on TCRdb, not the publication. In all, the sample holds about 9,200 distinct CDR3 sequences, and roughly 8.8% of those were seen once. The ten largest clones take up over 20% of the sample.

This receptor was taken from a male donor with early-stage non-small cell lung cancer. This receptor chain uses TRBV20-1 and TRBJ2-2; a confident D gene designation cannot be given. The sample consisted of lung tumor tissue, taken at surgery. The base sequence is TGCAGTGCTAGCGGCACCGGGGAGCTGTTTTTT. The encoded protein is CSASGTGELFF.